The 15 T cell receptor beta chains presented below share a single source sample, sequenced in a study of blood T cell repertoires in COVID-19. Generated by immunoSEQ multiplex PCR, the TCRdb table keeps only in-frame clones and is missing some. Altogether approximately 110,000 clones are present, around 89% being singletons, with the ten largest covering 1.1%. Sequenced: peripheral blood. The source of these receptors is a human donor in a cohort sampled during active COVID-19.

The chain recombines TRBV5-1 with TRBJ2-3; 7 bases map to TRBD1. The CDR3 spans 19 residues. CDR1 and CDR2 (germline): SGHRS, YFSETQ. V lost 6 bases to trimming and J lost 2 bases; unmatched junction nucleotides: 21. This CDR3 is CASNSHQLLPGQFTDTQYF. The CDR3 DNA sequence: TGCGCCAGCAATTCCCACCAACTGCTCCCGGGACAGTTCACAGATACGCAGTATTTT.

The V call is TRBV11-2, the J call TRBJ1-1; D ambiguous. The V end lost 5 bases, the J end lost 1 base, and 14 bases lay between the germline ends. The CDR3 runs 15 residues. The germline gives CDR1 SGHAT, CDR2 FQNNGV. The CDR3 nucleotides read TGTGCCAGCAGCCCCGTGCGGGGTTGGAACACTGAAGCTTTCTTT. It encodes CASSPVRGWNTEAFF.

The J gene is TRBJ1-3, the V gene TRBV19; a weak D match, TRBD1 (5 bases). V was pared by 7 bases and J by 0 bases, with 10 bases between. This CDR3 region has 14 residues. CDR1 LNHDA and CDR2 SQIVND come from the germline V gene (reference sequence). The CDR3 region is CASTAGLSGNTIYF. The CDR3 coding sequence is TGTGCCAGTACCGCAGGGCTCTCTGGAAACACCATATATTTT.

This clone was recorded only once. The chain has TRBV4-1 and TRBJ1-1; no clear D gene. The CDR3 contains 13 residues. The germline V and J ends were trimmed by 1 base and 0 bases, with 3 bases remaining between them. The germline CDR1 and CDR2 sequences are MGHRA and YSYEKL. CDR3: CASSQVVNTEAFF. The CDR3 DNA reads TGCGCCAGCAGCCAAGTAGTGAACACTGAAGCTTTCTTT.

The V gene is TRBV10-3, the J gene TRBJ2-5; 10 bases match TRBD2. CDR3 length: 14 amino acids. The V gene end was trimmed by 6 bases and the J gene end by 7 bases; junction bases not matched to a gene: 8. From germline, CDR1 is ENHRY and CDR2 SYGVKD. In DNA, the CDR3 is TGTGCCATCAGCGATAGCGGGGGGAGGAGGACCCAGTACTTC. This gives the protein CAISDSGGRRTQYF.

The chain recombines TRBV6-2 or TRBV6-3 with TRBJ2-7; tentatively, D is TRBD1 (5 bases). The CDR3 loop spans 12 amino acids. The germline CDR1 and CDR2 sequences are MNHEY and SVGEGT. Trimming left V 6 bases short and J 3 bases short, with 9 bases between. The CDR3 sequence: CASSRQSYEQYF. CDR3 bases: TGTGCCAGCAGCAGACAGAGCTACGAGCAGTACTTC.

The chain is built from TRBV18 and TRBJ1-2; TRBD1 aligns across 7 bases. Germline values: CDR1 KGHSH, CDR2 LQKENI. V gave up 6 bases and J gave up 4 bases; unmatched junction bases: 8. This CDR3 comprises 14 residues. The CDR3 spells CASSTGLRSYGYTF. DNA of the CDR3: TGTGCCAGCTCGACAGGGTTGAGAAGCTATGGCTACACCTTC.

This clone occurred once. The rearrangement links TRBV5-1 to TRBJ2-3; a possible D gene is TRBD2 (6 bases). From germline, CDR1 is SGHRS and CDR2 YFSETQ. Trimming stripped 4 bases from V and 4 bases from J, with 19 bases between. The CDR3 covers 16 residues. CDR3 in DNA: TGCGCCAGCAGCAACGGGGACTCCCCGGTCGCAGATACGCAGTATTTT. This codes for CASSNGDSPVADTQYF.

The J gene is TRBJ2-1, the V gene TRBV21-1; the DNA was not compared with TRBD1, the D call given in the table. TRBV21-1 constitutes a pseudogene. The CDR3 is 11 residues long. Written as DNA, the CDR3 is TGTGCCAGCAAGGGGTACAATGAGCAGTTCTTC. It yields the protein CASKGYNEQFF.

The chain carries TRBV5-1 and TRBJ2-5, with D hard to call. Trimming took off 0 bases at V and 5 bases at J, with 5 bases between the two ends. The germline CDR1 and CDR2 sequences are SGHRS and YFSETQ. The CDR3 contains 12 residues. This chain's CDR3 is CASSLDSETQYF. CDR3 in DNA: TGCGCCAGCAGCTTGGATTCGGAGACCCAGTACTTC. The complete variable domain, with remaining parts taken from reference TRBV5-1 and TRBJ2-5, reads KAGVTQTPRYLIKTRGQQVTLSCSPISGHRSVSWYQQTPGQGLQFLFEYFSETQRNKGNFPGRFSGRQFSNSRSEMNVSTLELGDSALYLCASSLDSETQYFGPGTRLLVL.

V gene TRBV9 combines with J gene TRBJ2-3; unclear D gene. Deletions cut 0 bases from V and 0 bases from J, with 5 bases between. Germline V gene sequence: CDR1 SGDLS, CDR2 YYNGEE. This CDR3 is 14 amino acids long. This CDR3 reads CASSVGSSTDTQYF. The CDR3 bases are TGTGCCAGCAGCGTAGGTTCGAGCACAGATACGCAGTATTTT.

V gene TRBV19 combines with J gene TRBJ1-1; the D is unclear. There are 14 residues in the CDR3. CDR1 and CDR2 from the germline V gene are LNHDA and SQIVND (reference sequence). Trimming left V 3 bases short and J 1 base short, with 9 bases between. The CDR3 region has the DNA TGTGCCAGTAGTATGACATGGAAGAACACTGAAGCTTTCTTT. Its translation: CASSMTWKNTEAFF.

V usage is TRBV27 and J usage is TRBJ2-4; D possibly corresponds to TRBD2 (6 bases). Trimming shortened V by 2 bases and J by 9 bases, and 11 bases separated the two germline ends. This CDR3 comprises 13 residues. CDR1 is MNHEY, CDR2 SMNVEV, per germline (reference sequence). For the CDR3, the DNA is TGTGCCAGCAGTTTAGGTCAGGGAGGCATTCAGTACTTC. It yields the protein CASSLGQGGIQYF.

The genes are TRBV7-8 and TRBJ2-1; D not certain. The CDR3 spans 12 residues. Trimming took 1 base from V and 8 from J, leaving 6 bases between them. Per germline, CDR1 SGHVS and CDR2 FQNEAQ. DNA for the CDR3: TGTGCCAGCAGCTTAGACTTCCATGAGCAGTTCTTC. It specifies CASSLDFHEQFF.

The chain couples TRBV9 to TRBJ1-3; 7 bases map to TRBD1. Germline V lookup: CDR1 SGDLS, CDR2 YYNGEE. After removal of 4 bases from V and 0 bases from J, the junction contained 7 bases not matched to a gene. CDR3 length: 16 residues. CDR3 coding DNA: TGTGCCAGCAGCCCGTGGGACAGCAACTCTGGAAACACCATATATTTT. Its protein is CASSPWDSNSGNTIYF.